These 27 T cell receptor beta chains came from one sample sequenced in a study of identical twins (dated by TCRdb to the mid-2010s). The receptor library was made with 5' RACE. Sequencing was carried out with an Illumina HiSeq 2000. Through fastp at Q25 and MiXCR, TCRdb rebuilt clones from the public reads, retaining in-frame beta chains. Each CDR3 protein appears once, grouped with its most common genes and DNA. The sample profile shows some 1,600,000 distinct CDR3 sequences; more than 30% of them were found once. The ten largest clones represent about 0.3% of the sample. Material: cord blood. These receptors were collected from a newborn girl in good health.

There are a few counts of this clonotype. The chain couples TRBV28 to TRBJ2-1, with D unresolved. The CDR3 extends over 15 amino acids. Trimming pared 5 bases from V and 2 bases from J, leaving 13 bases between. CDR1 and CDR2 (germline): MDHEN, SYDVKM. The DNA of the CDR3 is TGTGCCAGCAGTCCTGCTTCAGTTACCTACAATGAGCAGTTCTTC. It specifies CASSPASVTYNEQFF.

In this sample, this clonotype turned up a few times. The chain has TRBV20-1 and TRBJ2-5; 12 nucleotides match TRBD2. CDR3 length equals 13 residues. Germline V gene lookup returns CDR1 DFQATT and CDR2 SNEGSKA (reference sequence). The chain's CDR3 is CRPTSGSLETQYF. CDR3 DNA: TGCAGGCCGACTAGCGGGAGTTTAGAGACCCAGTACTTC.

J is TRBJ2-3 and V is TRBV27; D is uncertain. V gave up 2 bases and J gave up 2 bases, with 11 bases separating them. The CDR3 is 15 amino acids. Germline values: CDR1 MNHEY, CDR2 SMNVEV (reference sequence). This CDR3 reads CASSLIAPLTDTQYF. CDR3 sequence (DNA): TGTGCCAGCAGTTTAATAGCCCCTCTCACAGATACGCAGTATTTT.

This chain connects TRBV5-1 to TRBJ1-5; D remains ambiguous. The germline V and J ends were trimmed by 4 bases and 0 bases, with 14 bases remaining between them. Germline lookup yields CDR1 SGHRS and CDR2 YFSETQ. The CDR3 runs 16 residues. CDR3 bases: TGCGCCAGCAGCCTCGGAGGGTATTATAGCAATCAGCCCCAGCATTTT. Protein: CASSLGGYYSNQPQHF.

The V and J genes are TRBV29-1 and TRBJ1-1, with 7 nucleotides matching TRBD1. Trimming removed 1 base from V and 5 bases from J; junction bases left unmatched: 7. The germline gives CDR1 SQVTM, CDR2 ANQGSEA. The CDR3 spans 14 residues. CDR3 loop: CSVEVTGVGTEAFF. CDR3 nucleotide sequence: TGCAGCGTTGAAGTTACAGGGGTGGGGACTGAAGCTTTCTTT.

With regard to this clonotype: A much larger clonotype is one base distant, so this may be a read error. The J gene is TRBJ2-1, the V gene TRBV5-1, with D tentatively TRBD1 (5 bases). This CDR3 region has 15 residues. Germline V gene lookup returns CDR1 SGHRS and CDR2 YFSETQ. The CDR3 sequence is CASSLDRLTYNGQFF. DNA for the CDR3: TGCGCCAGCAGCTTGGACAGGCTAACCTACAATGGGCAGTTCTTC.

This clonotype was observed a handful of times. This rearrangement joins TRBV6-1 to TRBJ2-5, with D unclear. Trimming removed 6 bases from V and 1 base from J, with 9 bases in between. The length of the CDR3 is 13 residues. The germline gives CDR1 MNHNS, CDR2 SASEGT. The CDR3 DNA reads TGTGCCAGCAGGACGCCAGCCCAAGAGACCCAGTACTTC. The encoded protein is CASRTPAQETQYF.

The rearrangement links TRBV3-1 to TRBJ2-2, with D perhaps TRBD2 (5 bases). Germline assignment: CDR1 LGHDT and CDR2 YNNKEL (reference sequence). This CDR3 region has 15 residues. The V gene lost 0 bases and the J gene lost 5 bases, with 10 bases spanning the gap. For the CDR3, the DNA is TGTGCCAGCAGCCAAGAGCGGGTTAGGACCGGGGAGCTGTTTTTT. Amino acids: CASSQERVRTGELFF.

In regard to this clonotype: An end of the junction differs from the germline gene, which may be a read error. CDR3 amino acids: CASSGPQGYRNQPQHF. Here the CDR3 DNA reads TGTGCCAGTAGTGGTCCTCAGGGATACCGCAATCAGCCCCAGCATTTT. The V call is TRBV2, the J call TRBJ1-5; TRBD1 is a possible D gene (5 bases). The V gene's germline CDR1 is SNHLY and CDR2 FYNNEI. CDR3 length equals 16 residues. The full variable domain, rest sourced from reference TRBV2 and TRBJ1-5, is EPEVTQTPSHQVTQMGQEVILRCVPISNHLYFYWYRQILGQKVEFLVSFYNNEISEKSEIFDDQFSVERPDGSNFTLKIRSTKLEDSAMYFCASSGPQGYRNQPQHFGDGTRLSIL.

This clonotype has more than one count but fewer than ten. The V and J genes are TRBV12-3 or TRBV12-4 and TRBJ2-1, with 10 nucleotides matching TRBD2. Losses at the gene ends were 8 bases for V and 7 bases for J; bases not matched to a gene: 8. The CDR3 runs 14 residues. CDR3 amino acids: CASGIAGGWNEQFF. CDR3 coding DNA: TGTGCCAGCGGAATAGCGGGGGGTTGGAATGAGCAGTTCTTC.

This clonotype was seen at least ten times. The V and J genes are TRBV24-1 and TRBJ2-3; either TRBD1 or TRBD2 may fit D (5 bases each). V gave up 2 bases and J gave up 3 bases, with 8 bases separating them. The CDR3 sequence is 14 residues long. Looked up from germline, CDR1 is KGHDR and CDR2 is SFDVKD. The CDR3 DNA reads TGTGCCACCAGTGATTCGGGACGGACAGATACGCAGTATTTT. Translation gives CATSDSGRTDTQYF.

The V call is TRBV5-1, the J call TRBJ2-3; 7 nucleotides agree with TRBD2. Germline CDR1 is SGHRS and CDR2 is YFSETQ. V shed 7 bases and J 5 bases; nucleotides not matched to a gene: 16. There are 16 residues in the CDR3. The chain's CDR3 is CASCKGTGGVRDTQYF. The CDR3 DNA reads TGCGCCAGCTGCAAGGGGACGGGAGGCGTGAGAGATACGCAGTATTTT.

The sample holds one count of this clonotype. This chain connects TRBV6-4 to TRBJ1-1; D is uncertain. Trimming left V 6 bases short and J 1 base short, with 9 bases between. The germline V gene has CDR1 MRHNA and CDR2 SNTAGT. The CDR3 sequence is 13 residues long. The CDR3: CASRLQENTEAFF. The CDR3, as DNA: TGTGCCAGCAGATTACAAGAGAACACTGAAGCTTTCTTT.

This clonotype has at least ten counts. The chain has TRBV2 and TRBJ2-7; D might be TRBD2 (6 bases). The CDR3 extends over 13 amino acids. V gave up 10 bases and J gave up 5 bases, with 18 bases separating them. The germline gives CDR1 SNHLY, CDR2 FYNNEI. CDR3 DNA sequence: TGTGCCACCAGACTAGTCTCCGGGGACGAGCAGTACTTC. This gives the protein CATRLVSGDEQYF.

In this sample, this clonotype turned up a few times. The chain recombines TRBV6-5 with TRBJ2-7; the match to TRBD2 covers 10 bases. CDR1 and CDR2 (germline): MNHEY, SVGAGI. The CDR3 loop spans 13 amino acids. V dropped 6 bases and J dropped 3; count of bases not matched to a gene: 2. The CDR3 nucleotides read TGTGCCAGCAGCGGACTAGCGGACTACGAGCAGTACTTC. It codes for CASSGLADYEQYF.

The CDR3 DNA reads as TGCAGTGCTGGAGCCCGGCAGGGGGGCACAGATACGCAGTATTTT. Translated: CSAGARQGGTDTQYF. The gene calls are TRBV20-1 and TRBJ2-3; 7 bases align to TRBD1. This CDR3 region has 15 residues. CDR1 is DFQATT and CDR2 is SNEGSKA in the germline V gene (reference sequence). V shed 5 bases and J 1 base; nucleotides not matched to a gene: 9.

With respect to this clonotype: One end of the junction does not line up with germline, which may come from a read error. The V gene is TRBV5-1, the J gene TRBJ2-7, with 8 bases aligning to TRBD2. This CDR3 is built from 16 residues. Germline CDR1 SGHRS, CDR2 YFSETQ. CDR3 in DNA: TGCGCCAGCAACTTGGCCAGTGGTAGCGGGGTTTACGAGCAGTACTTC. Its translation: CASNLASGSGVYEQYF.

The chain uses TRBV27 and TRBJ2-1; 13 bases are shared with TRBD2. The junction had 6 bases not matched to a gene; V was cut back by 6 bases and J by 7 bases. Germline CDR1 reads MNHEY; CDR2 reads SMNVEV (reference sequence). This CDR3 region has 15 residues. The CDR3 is CASRQTSGGANEQFF. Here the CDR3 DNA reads TGTGCCAGCAGACAAACTAGCGGGGGGGCAAATGAGCAGTTCTTC.

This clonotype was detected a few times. CDR3 bases: TGTGCCAGCCGAGGCGGCCCAGGGGCAGATACGCAGTATTTT. This encodes CASRGGPGADTQYF. This sequence joins TRBV7-2 and TRBJ2-3; a possible D gene is TRBD1 (6 bases). Per germline, CDR1 SGHTA and CDR2 FQGNSA. V was trimmed by 8 bases and J by 4 bases, leaving 16 bases between them. This CDR3 has 14 residues. Using reference TRBV7-2 and TRBJ2-3 for the parts outside the CDR3, the full variable domain is GAGVSQSPSNKVTEKGKDVELRCDPISGHTALYWYRQSLGQGLEFLIYFQGNSAPDKSGLPSDRFSAERTGGSVSTLTIQRTQQEDSAVYLCASRGGPGADTQYFGPGTRLTVL.

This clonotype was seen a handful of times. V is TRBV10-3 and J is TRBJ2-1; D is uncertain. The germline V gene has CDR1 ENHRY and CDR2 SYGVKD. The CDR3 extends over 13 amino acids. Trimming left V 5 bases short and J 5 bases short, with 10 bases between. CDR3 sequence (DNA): TGTGCCATCAGTTCGCAACTGGACAATGAGCAGTTCTTC. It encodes CAISSQLDNEQFF.

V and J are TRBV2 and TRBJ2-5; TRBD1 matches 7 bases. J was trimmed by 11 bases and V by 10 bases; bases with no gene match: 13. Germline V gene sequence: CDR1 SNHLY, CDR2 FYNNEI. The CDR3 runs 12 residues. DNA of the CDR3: TGTGCCACCGGACAGGCCCACAATGAGCAGTACTTC. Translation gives CATGQAHNEQYF.

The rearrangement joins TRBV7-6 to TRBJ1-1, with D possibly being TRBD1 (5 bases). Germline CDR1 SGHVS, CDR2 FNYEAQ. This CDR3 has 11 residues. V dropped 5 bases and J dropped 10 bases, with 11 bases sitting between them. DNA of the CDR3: TGTGCCAGCAGCGCAGGGCCTCGAGCTTTCTTT. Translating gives CASSAGPRAFF.

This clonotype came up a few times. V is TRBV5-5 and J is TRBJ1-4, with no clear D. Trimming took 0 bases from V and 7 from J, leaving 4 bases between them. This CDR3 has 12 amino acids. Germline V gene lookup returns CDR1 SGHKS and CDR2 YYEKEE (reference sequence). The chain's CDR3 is CASSLDLEKLFF. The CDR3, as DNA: TGTGCCAGCAGCTTGGACCTTGAAAAACTGTTTTTT.

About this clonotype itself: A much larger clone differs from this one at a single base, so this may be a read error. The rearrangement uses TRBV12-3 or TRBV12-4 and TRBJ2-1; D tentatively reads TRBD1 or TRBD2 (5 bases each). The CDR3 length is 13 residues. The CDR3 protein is CASSDSSYNERYF. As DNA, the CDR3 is TGTGCCAGCAGTGACAGCTCCTACAATGAGCGGTACTTC.

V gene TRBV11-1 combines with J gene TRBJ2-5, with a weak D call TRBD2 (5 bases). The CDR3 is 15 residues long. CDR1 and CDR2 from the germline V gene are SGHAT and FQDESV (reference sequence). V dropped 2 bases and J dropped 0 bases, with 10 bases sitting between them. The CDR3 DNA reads TGTGCCAGCAGCTTAACGACTACCTACCAAGAGACCCAGTACTTC. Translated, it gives CASSLTTTYQETQYF.

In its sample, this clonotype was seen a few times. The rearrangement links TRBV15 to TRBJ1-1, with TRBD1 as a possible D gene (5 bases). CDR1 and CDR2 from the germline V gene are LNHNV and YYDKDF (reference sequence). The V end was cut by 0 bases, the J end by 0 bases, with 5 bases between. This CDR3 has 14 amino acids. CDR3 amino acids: CATSREGVNTEAFF. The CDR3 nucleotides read TGTGCCACCAGCAGAGAGGGGGTGAACACTGAAGCTTTCTTT.

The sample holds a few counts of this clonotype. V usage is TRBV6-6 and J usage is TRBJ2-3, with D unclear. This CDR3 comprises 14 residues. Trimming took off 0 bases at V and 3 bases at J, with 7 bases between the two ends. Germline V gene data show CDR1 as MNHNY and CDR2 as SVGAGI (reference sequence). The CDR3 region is CASSYSTGTDTQYF. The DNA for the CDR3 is TGTGCCAGCAGTTACTCGACTGGAACAGATACGCAGTATTTT.